This is a list of T cell receptor beta chains from one sample in a study of shared clonotypes between healthy human individuals. TCRdb keeps only in-frame clones here, not all; method: immunoSEQ multiplex PCR. Of 2 million to 2.5 million clones listed, approximately 93% are singletons. Sequencing used naive CD4+ T cells from PBMCs. Receptors were obtained from a man in his late teens or twenties in good health. Some clones in this sample may be carry-over from other donors' samples. The CDR3 runs from the conserved cysteine through the conserved F or W. D genes are given only for firm matches. For some rows the clone size is stated as once, few or many, or as a class when expanded; others skip it.

J gene: TRBJ2-1
CDR3 length: 18
clone size: NA
V gene: TRBV4-1
D gene: TRBD2
CDR3 DNA: TGCGCCAGCAGCCAAGTTCACTCTGGGCTAGCGGGAAACAATGAGCAGTTCTTC
CDR3 protein: CASSQVHSGLAGNNEQFF

J gene: TRBJ2-3
CDR3 length: 17
clone size: NA
V gene: TRBV7-2
D gene: TRBD2
CDR3 DNA: TGTGCCAGCAGCTCAGTAGGAGGTAGCGGGATCACAGATACGCAGTATTTT
CDR3 protein: CASSSVGGSGITDTQYF

J gene: TRBJ1-5
CDR3 length: 15
clone size: NA
V gene: TRBV7-8
D gene: NA
CDR3 DNA: TGTGCCAGCAGCTTAGCCTGGGGAGGCAATCAGCCCCAGCATTTT
CDR3 protein: CASSLAWGGNQPQHF

J gene: TRBJ2-3
CDR3 length: 14
clone size: NA
V gene: TRBV7-2
D gene: TRBD1
CDR3 DNA: TGTGCCAGCAGCTTAGGTCAGGGGGCAGATACGCAGTATTTT
CDR3 protein: CASSLGQGADTQYF

J gene: TRBJ2-7
CDR3 length: 15
clone size: NA
V gene: TRBV28
D gene: NA
CDR3 DNA: TGTGCCAGCCTACGTAAGGTGTCAGGGACCTACGAGCAGTACTTC
CDR3 protein: CASLRKVSGTYEQYF

J gene: TRBJ1-5
CDR3 length: 13
clone size: NA
V gene: TRBV2
D gene: NA
CDR3 DNA: TGTGCCAGCAGTGATTGGGGAAATCAGCCCCAGCATTTT
CDR3 protein: CASSDWGNQPQHF

J gene: TRBJ1-2
CDR3 length: 17
clone size: once
V gene: TRBV7-2
D gene: NA
CDR3 DNA: TGTGCCAGCAGCCAACTTAGAGGGGGTCGGGGTGACTATGGCTACACCTTC
CDR3 protein: CASSQLRGGRGDYGYTF

J gene: TRBJ2-5
CDR3 length: 14
clone size: NA
V gene: TRBV6-6
D gene: NA
CDR3 DNA: TGTGCCACCAGGAGGCAGGCGACCCAAGAGACCCAGTACTTC
CDR3 protein: CATRRQATQETQYF

J gene: TRBJ2-2
CDR3 length: 13
clone size: NA
V gene: TRBV18
D gene: NA
CDR3 DNA: TGTGCCAGCTCACCGGACGGTACCGGGGAGCTGTTTTTT
CDR3 protein: CASSPDGTGELFF

J gene: TRBJ2-1
CDR3 length: 13
clone size: NA
V gene: TRBV2
D gene: NA
CDR3 DNA: TGTGCCAGCAGTGAGCAAAGGGGGGCTGAGCAGTTCTTC
CDR3 protein: CASSEQRGAEQFF

J gene: TRBJ2-1
CDR3 length: 15
clone size: once
V gene: TRBV5-6
D gene: TRBD2
CDR3 DNA: TGTGCCAGCAGCTTGGCTAGCGGTCTTGCTAATGAGCAGTTCTTC
CDR3 protein: CASSLASGLANEQFF

J gene: TRBJ1-2
CDR3 length: 13
clone size: NA
V gene: TRBV9
D gene: NA
CDR3 DNA: TGTGCCAGCAGCGTGGGCAGTTACTATGGCTACACCTTC
CDR3 protein: CASSVGSYYGYTF

J gene: TRBJ2-3
CDR3 length: 15
clone size: once
V gene: TRBV30
D gene: NA
CDR3 DNA: TGTGCCTGGAGTGTGGACAGTCTCCCCCCAGATACGCAGTATTTT
CDR3 protein: CAWSVDSLPPDTQYF

J gene: TRBJ2-4
CDR3 length: 15
clone size: NA
V gene: TRBV7-2
D gene: TRBD2
CDR3 DNA: TGTGCCAGCAGCTTAGGACTAGCGGGGAGGAACATTCAGTACTTC
CDR3 protein: CASSLGLAGRNIQYF

J gene: TRBJ1-5
CDR3 length: 16
clone size: NA
V gene: TRBV2
D gene: TRBD1
CDR3 DNA: TGTGCCAGCAGTGAAGTACCGACAGGGCGCCTGGGGTCCCAGCATTTT
CDR3 protein: CASSEVPTGRLGSQHF

J gene: TRBJ1-1
CDR3 length: 14
clone size: NA
V gene: TRBV18
D gene: TRBD1
CDR3 DNA: TGTGCCAGCTCACCAAGGGCAGGGGGCACTGAAGCTTTCTTT
CDR3 protein: CASSPRAGGTEAFF

J gene: TRBJ2-1
CDR3 length: 16
clone size: once
V gene: TRBV7-2
D gene: TRBD2
CDR3 DNA: TGTGCCAGCAGCTCGCCTAGCGGGAGGGTTTACAATGAGCAGTTCTTC
CDR3 protein: CASSSPSGRVYNEQFF

J gene: TRBJ2-6
CDR3 length: 17
clone size: NA
V gene: TRBV28
D gene: NA
CDR3 DNA: TGTGCCAGCAGTTTTTCGGTTCTGAGGTCTGGGGCCAACGTCCTGACTTTC
CDR3 protein: CASSFSVLRSGANVLTF

J gene: TRBJ1-1
CDR3 length: 13
clone size: NA
V gene: TRBV7-2
D gene: NA
CDR3 DNA: TGTGCCAGCAGAACAGGGATGGACACTGAAGCTTTCTTT
CDR3 protein: CASRTGMDTEAFF

J gene: TRBJ1-2
CDR3 length: 14
clone size: NA
V gene: TRBV19
D gene: TRBD1
CDR3 DNA: TGTGCCAGTAGTGCTCCGGGACAGGCATCTGGCTACACCTTC
CDR3 protein: CASSAPGQASGYTF

J gene: TRBJ2-5
CDR3 length: 13
clone size: NA
V gene: TRBV19
D gene: NA
CDR3 DNA: TGTGCCAGTAGTGGAACCACGGGGGTGGCCCAGTACTTC
CDR3 protein: CASSGTTGVAQYF

J gene: TRBJ2-2
CDR3 length: 14
clone size: NA
V gene: TRBV18
D gene: NA
CDR3 DNA: TGTGCCAGCTCACCACCAGAGGGCACCGGGGAGCTGTTTTTT
CDR3 protein: CASSPPEGTGELFF

J gene: TRBJ1-2
CDR3 length: 13
clone size: NA
V gene: TRBV29-1
D gene: TRBD1
CDR3 DNA: TGCAGCGCCCGGACAGGGGCGGCGGGAGGCTACACCTTC
CDR3 protein: CSARTGAAGGYTF

J gene: TRBJ2-2
CDR3 length: 15
clone size: NA
V gene: TRBV5-6
D gene: TRBD1
CDR3 DNA: TGTGCCAGCAGCTGGACAGGGGTTAACACCGGGGAGCTGTTTTTT
CDR3 protein: CASSWTGVNTGELFF

J gene: TRBJ2-2
CDR3 length: 14
clone size: NA
V gene: TRBV7-9
D gene: TRBD1
CDR3 DNA: TGTGCCAGCAGCTCACAGGGGGCTGGCGGGGAGCTGTTTTTT
CDR3 protein: CASSSQGAGGELFF

J gene: TRBJ2-7
CDR3 length: 15
clone size: once
V gene: TRBV4-1
D gene: TRBD1
CDR3 DNA: TGCGCCAGCAGCCACCCGCCCCAGGGGGCTGGCGAGCAGTACTTC
CDR3 protein: CASSHPPQGAGEQYF

J gene: TRBJ2-2
CDR3 length: 15
clone size: NA
V gene: TRBV27
D gene: TRBD1
CDR3 DNA: TGTGCCATCGGGACGACAGGGTTGGGAACCGGGGAGCTGTTTTTT
CDR3 protein: CAIGTTGLGTGELFF

J gene: TRBJ1-2
CDR3 length: 15
clone size: NA
V gene: TRBV18
D gene: TRBD1
CDR3 DNA: TGTGCCAGCTCACCTTCAACAGGGGCCCCCTATGGCTACACCTTC
CDR3 protein: CASSPSTGAPYGYTF

J gene: TRBJ2-3
CDR3 length: 14
clone size: NA
V gene: TRBV6-4
D gene: TRBD1
CDR3 DNA: TGTGCCAGCAGCGAAGAGAGGGGGCGGAATACGCAGTATTTT
CDR3 protein: CASSEERGRNTQYF

J gene: TRBJ2-3
CDR3 length: 16
clone size: NA
V gene: TRBV7-3
D gene: TRBD2
CDR3 DNA: TGTGCCAGCAGCTTAAACAGCGGGAGTAGTACAGATACGCAGTATTTT
CDR3 protein: CASSLNSGSSTDTQYF

J gene: TRBJ2-1
CDR3 length: 18
clone size: NA
V gene: TRBV18
D gene: NA
CDR3 DNA: TGTGCCAGCTCACTCCCACAGGCCTCTGGGCGCGGCCGAAATGAGCAGTTCTTC
CDR3 protein: CASSLPQASGRGRNEQFF

J gene: TRBJ2-1
CDR3 length: 16
clone size: NA
V gene: TRBV4-2
D gene: TRBD1
CDR3 DNA: TGTGCCAGCAGCCATTCGGACAGGGGCACCAACAATGAGCAGTTCTTC
CDR3 protein: CASSHSDRGTNNEQFF

J gene: TRBJ1-2
CDR3 length: 13
clone size: NA
V gene: TRBV4-2
D gene: NA
CDR3 DNA: TGTGCCAGCAGCCAAGGGGGGAACTATGGCTACACCTTC
CDR3 protein: CASSQGGNYGYTF

J gene: TRBJ1-3
CDR3 length: 15
clone size: NA
V gene: TRBV7-2
D gene: NA
CDR3 DNA: TGTGCCAGCAGCTTAACGGGGACGGATGGAAACACCATATATTTT
CDR3 protein: CASSLTGTDGNTIYF

J gene: TRBJ2-6
CDR3 length: 17
clone size: NA
V gene: TRBV11-2
D gene: TRBD1
CDR3 DNA: TGTGCCAGCAGCTCCGGGACAGGGTTGTCGGGGGCCAACGTCCTGACTTTC
CDR3 protein: CASSSGTGLSGANVLTF

J gene: TRBJ2-5
CDR3 length: 16
clone size: NA
V gene: TRBV30
D gene: TRBD2
CDR3 DNA: TGTGCCTGGAGTGCAGCACGCGGCGGGAGACAAGAGACCCAGTACTTC
CDR3 protein: CAWSAARGGRQETQYF

J gene: TRBJ1-5
CDR3 length: 16
clone size: NA
V gene: TRBV15
D gene: TRBD1
CDR3 DNA: TGTGCCACCAGCAGAGGGACAGGGGGCCGCAATCAGCCCCAGCATTTT
CDR3 protein: CATSRGTGGRNQPQHF

J gene: TRBJ2-7
CDR3 length: 13
clone size: NA
V gene: TRBV19
D gene: NA
CDR3 DNA: TGTGCCAGTAGTCGAGACAGGACCTACGAGCAGTACTTC
CDR3 protein: CASSRDRTYEQYF

J gene: TRBJ2-7
CDR3 length: 12
clone size: once
V gene: TRBV6-5
D gene: NA
CDR3 DNA: TGTGCCAGCAGGGGCCGCGTCCCCGAGCAGTACTTC
CDR3 protein: CASRGRVPEQYF

J gene: TRBJ2-1
CDR3 length: 15
clone size: NA
V gene: TRBV28
D gene: TRBD2
CDR3 DNA: TGTGCCAGCAGTTTGACTAGCGGAGCCGTGGATGAGCAGTTCTTC
CDR3 protein: CASSLTSGAVDEQFF

J gene: TRBJ2-5
CDR3 length: 13
clone size: NA
V gene: TRBV19
D gene: NA
CDR3 DNA: TGTGCCAGTGCCGGGACGGTCCAAGAGACCCAGTACTTC
CDR3 protein: CASAGTVQETQYF

J gene: TRBJ2-7
CDR3 length: 15
clone size: NA
V gene: TRBV18
D gene: TRBD1
CDR3 DNA: TGTGCCAGCTCACCCTCGGCAGGGGGAACCTACGAGCAGTACTTC
CDR3 protein: CASSPSAGGTYEQYF

J gene: TRBJ2-1
CDR3 length: 14
clone size: NA
V gene: TRBV7-9
D gene: TRBD2
CDR3 DNA: TGTGCCAGCAGCTTAGACGGGAGGCCCCTCGGGCAGTTCTTC
CDR3 protein: CASSLDGRPLGQFF